This T cell receptor (beta chain) derives from a study of T cell responses to AZD1222 COVID-19 vaccine. At the level of the study: Second-dose timings of about 4 or about 12 weeks were pooled.

CDR3 size: 14 residues. CDR1 and CDR2 (germline): SNHLY, FYNNEI. The V and J ends lost 2 bases and 7 bases respectively, with 12 bases between them. Study-wide results and limits: There were vaccine-associated CD4 TCRs across spike, dominant at 160-218 and 743-854. Clonal diversity was possibly underestimated, and the donors were mostly white British, with more females.

The data were produced by immunoSEQ multiplex PCR, yet TCRdb's version contains in-frame clones alone and is incomplete. The table lists 99,000 or so clones, about 90% of them singletons. On this clone itself: No antigen is known for it.

This specimen was peripheral blood, taken on day 0 of AZD1222 vaccination. The genes are TRBV2 and TRBJ2-1; D remains unclear. This TCR was sampled from an adult in good health. The CDR3 loop reads CASSERPNLNEQFF. CDR3 DNA: TGTGCCAGCAGTGAACGGCCTAATCTAAATGAGCAGTTCTTC.